Sequencing of this TCR beta chain was carried out in a study of cytomegalovirus exposure and HLA in healthy donors. Looking at the study overall: Unique TCR beta sequences numbering approximately 100 million came from around 180 million T cells in an earlier analysis.

A multiplex PCR was run with 60 Vbeta primers and 13 Jbeta primers. Clones were sequenced by immunoSEQ multiplex PCR, and TCRdb holds only the in-frame ones, with some missing. The repertoire shows 60,000 to 100,000 clones; the top ten hold roughly 5%. Germline V gene data show CDR1 as LGHNA and CDR2 as YNFKEQ. This CDR3 has 14 residues. V lost 4 bases to trimming and J lost 6 bases; unmatched junction nucleotides: 6. What was sequenced was PBMCs. The sequence was collected from a young man in good health and CMV-seronegative. The rearrangement joins TRBV4-2 to TRBJ2-3; the match to TRBD2 covers 8 bases. This chain's CDR3 is CASSPGLAWDTQYF. The DNA of the CDR3 is TGTGCCAGCAGCCCTGGACTAGCATGGGATACGCAGTATTTT.